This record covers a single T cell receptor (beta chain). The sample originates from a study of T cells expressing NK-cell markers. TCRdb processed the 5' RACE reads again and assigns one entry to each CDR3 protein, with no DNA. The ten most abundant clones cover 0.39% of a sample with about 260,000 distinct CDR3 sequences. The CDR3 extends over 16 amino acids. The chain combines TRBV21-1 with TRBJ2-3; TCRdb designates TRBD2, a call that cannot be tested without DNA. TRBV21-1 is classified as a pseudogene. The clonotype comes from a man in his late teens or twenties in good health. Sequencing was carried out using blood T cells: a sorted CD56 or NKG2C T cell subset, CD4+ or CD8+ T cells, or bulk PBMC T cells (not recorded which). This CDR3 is CASSNGQRLASDTQYF.